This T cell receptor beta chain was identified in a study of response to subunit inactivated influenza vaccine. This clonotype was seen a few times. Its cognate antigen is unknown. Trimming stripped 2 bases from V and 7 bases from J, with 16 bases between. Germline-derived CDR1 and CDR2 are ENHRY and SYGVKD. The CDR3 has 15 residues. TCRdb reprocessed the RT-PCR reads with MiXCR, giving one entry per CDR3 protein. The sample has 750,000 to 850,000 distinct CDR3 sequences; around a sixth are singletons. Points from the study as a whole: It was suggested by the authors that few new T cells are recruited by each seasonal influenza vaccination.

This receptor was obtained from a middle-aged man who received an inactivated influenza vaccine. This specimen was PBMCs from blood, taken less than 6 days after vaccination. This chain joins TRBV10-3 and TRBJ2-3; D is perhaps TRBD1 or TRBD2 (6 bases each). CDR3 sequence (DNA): TGTGCCATCAGTGAGAGGGGGGCAGGGTCGAATACGCAGTATTTT. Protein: CAISERGAGSNTQYF.